This TCR beta chain came from a study of patients and donors after allogeneic stem cell transplantation. This clonotype was observed at least ten times. Germline V CDR1 and CDR2: SGDLS, YYNGEE. The CDR3 has 16 amino acids. The trim removed 0 bases at V and 4 bases at J, leaving 9 bases unmatched. TCRdb reprocessed the RT-PCR reads with MiXCR, giving one entry per CDR3 protein. In the table there are 25,000 to 30,000 distinct CDR3 sequences, about 8% of which are singletons. The material sequenced was blood, either unsorted or a sorted T cell fraction (not recorded which). The source of this sequence is a human donor who was either an allogeneic HSCT recipient or a stem cell or donor lymphocyte infusion donor (not recorded which). It is not recorded whose cells these are; they may come from a transplant donor. This chain links TRBV9 with TRBJ1-2; 7 bases align to TRBD1. The CDR3, as DNA: TGTGCCAGCAGCGTAGGCCTCGGACAGGCGGCCTATGGCTACACCTTC. Protein: CASSVGLGQAAYGYTF.